This TCR beta chain derives from a study of T and B cells in COVID-19 patients. Study in general: Peripheral blood came from COVID-19 patients with active infection or after recovery. The recovered cohort's median age was approximately 34 years, versus roughly 67 years in active infection.

From blood, about 220-500 ng of genomic DNA served as TRB template. Study outcomes and limitations: Exclusive to the recovered cohort were approximately 2,300 TCR clusters, roughly 34 of them with low generation probability. Blood from mildly ill patients while symptomatic, and early samples from severe cases, were scarce.

By frequency in the sample, this clonotype is medium-sized (0.01 to 0.1%). As yet, its antigen is unknown. V was clipped by 4 bases and J by 0 bases; unmatched bases: 7. The CDR3 spans 16 residues. CDR1 and CDR2 from the germline V gene are MNHEY and SMNVEV (reference sequence). Multiplex PCR with BIOMED2 TRB-A/B primer pools amplified TRB rearrangements. One entry per CDR3 protein, called by TCRdb with MiXCR from the multiplex PCR reads. The sample lists 13,000 or so distinct CDR3 sequences, 25% to 30% occurring once. This chain links TRBV27 with TRBJ2-3; 7 nucleotides align to TRBD1. The sequencing sample was made of blood. The source of this sequence is a human donor who had recovered from COVID-19. CDR3 nucleotide sequence: TGTGCCAGCAGTTCCCAGACAGGGATTAGCACAGATACGCAGTATTTT. The encoded protein is CASSSQTGISTDTQYF.